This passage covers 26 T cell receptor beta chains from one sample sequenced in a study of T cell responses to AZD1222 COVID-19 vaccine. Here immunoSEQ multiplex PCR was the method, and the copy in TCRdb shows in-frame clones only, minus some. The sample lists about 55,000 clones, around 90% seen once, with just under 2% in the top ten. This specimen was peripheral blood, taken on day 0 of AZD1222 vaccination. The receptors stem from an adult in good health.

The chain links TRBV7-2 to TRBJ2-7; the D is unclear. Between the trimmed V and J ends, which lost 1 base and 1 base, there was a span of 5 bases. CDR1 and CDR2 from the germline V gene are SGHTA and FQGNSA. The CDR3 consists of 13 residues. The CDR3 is CASSLDLSYEQYF. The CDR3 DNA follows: TGTGCCAGCAGCTTAGACCTATCCTACGAGCAGTACTTC.

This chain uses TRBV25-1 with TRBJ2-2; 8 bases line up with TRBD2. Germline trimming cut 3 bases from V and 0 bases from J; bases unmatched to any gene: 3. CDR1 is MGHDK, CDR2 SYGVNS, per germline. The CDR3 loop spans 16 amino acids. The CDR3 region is CASSDPGLANTGELFF. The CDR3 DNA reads TGTGCCAGCAGTGACCCGGGACTAGCGAACACCGGGGAGCTGTTTTTT.

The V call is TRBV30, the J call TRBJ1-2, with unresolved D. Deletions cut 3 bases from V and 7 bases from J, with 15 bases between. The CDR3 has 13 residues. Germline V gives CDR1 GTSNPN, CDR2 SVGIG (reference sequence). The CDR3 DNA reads TGTGCCTGGAGAGTAGGGAGGGTTGGTGGCTACACCTTC. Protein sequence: CAWRVGRVGGYTF.

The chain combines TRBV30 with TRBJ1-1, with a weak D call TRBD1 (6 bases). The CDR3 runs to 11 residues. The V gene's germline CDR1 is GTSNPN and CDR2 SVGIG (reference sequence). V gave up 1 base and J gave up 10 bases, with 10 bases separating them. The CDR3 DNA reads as TGTGCCTGGAGTGCTGTAGGGGGAGCTTTCTTT. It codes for CAWSAVGGAFF.

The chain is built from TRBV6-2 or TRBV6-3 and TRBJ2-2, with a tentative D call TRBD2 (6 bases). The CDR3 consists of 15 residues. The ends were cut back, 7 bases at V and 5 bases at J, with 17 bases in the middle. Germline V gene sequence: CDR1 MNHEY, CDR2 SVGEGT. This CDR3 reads CASTPPGLPTGELFF. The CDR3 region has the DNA TGTGCCAGCACCCCCCCGGGACTCCCAACCGGGGAGCTGTTTTTT.

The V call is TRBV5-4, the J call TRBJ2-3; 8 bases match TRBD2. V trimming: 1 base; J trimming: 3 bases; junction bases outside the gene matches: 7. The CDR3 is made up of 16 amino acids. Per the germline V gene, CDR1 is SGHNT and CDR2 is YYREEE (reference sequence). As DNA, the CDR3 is TGTGCCAGCAGCTTGTCTGCGGGAGGCACGACAGATACGCAGTATTTT. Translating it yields CASSLSAGGTTDTQYF.

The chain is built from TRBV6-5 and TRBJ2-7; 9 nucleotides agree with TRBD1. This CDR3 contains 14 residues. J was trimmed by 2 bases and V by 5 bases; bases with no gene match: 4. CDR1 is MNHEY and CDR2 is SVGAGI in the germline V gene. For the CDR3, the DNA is TGTGCCAGCAGTCCAGGGACAGGGCCCTACGAGCAGTACTTC. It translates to CASSPGTGPYEQYF.

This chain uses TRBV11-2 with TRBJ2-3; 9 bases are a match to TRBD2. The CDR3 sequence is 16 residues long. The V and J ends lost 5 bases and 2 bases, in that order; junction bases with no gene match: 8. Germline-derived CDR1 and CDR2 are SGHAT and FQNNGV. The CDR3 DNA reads TGTGCCAGCAGCCCTAAGACTAGCGGATACACAGATACGCAGTATTTT. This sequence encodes CASSPKTSGYTDTQYF.

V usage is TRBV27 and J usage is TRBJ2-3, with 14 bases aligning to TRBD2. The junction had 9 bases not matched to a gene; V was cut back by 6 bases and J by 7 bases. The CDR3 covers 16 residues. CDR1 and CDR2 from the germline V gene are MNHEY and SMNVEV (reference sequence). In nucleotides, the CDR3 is TGTGCCAGCAGCACCCCGGGACTAGCGGGAGCCCATACGCAGTATTTT. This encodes CASSTPGLAGAHTQYF.

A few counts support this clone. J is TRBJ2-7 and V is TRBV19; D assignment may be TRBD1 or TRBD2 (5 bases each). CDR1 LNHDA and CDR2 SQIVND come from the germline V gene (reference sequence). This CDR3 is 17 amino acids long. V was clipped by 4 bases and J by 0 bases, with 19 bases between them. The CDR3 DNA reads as TGTGCCAGTAGTAGATCAACCTCCGGGACCCTCTCCTACGAGCAGTACTTC. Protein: CASSRSTSGTLSYEQYF.

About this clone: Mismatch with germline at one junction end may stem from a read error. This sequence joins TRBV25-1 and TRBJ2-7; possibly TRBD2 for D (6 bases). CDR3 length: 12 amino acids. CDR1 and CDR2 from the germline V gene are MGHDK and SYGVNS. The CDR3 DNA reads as TGTGCCAGCAGTGAATATTGGAGGGTACTGCACTTC. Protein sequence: CASSEYWRVLHF.

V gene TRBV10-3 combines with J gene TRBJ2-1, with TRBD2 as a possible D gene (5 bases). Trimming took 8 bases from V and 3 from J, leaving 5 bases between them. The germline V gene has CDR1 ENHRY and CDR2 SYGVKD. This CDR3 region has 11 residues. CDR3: CAIGLYNEQFF. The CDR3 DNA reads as TGTGCCATCGGACTCTACAATGAGCAGTTCTTC.

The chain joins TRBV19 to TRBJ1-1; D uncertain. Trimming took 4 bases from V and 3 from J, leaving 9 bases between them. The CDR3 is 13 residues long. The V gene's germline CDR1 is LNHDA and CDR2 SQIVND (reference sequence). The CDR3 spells CASSRQLDTEAFF. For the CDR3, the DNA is TGTGCCAGTAGTAGGCAGTTAGACACTGAAGCTTTCTTT.

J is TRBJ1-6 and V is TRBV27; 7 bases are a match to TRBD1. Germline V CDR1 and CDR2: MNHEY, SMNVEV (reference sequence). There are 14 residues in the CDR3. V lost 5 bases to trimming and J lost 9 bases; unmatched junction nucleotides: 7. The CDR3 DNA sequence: TGTGCCAGCAGTCTCGGGACAGCGATTTCACCCCTCCACTTT. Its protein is CASSLGTAISPLHF.

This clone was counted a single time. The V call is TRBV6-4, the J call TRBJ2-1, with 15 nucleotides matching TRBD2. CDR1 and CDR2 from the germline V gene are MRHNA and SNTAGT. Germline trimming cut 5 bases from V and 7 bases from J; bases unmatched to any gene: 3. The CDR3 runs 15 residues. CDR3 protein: CASSSGLAGGNEQFF. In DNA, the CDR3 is TGTGCCAGCAGTTCAGGACTAGCGGGAGGGAATGAGCAGTTCTTC.

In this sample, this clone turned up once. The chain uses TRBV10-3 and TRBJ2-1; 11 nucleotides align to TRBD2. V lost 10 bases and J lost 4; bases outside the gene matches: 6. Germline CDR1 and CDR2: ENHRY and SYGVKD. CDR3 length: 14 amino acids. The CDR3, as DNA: TGTGCCACGGGGACTAGCGGACGTTACAATGAGCAGTTCTTC. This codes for CATGTSGRYNEQFF.

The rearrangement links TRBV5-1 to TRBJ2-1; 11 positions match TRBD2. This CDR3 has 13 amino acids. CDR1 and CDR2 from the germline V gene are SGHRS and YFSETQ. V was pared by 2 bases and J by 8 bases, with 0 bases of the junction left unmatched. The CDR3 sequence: CASSFSGRDEQFF. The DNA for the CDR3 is TGCGCCAGCAGCTTTAGCGGGAGGGATGAGCAGTTCTTC.

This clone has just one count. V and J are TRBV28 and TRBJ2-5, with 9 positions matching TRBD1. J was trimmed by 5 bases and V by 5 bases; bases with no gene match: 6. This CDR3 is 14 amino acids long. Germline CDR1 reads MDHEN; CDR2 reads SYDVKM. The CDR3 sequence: CASSLQGAQETQYF. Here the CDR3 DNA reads TGTGCCAGCAGTCTACAGGGGGCCCAGGAGACCCAGTACTTC.

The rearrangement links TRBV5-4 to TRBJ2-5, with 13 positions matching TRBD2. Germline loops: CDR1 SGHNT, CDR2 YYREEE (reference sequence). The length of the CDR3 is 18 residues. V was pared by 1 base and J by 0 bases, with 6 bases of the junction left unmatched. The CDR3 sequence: CASSLTSGRALYQETQYF. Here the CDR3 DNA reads TGTGCCAGCAGCTTGACTAGCGGGAGGGCCTTGTACCAAGAGACCCAGTACTTC.

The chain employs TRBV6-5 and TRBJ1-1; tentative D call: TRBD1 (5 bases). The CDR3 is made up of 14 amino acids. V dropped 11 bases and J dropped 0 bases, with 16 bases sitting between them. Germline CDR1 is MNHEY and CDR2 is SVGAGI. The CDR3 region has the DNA TGTGCCGTATTGTCCACAGGAATGAACACTGAAGCTTTCTTT. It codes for CAVLSTGMNTEAFF.

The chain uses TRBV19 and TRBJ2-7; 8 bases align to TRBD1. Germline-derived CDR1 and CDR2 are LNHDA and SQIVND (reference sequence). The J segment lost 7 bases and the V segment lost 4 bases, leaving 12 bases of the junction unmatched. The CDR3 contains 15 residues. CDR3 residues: CASSKALDRVGEQYF. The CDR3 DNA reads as TGTGCCAGTAGTAAAGCACTGGACAGGGTGGGGGAGCAGTACTTC.

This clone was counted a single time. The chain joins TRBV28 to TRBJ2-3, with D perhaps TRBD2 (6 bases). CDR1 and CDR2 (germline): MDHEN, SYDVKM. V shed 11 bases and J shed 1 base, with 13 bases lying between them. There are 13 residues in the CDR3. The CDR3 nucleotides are TGTGCCGGAGGGTGGGAGGGCACAGATACGCAGTATTTT. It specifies CAGGWEGTDTQYF.

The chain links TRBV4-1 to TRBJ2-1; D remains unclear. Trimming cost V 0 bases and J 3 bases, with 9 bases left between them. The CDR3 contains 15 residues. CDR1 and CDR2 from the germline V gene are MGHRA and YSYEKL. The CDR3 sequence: CASSQDGLNYNEQFF. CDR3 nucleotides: TGCGCCAGCAGCCAAGATGGCCTCAACTACAATGAGCAGTTCTTC.

The CDR3 here is CATSRDGTGSSYEQYF. The CDR3 DNA follows: TGTGCCACCAGCAGAGATGGGACGGGGTCCTCCTACGAGCAGTACTTC. The chain carries TRBV15 and TRBJ2-7; D tentatively fits TRBD1 or TRBD2 (5 bases each). Trimming shortened V by 0 bases and J by 0 bases, and 12 bases separated the two germline ends. Germline V gene lookup returns CDR1 LNHNV and CDR2 YYDKDF (reference sequence). The CDR3 length is 16 residues.

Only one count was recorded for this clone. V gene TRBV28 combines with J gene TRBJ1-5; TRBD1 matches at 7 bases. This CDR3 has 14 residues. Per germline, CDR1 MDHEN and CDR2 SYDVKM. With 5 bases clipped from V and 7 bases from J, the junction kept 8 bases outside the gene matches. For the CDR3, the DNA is TGTGCCAGCAGTGCCACAGGGGTGGGCCAGCCCCAGCATTTT. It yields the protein CASSATGVGQPQHF.

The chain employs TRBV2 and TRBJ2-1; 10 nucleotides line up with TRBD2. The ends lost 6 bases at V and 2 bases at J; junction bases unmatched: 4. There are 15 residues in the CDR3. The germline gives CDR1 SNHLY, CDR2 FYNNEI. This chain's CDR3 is CASRPGLATYNEQFF. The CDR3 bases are TGTGCCAGCAGGCCGGGACTAGCGACCTACAATGAGCAGTTCTTC.